Following are 19 T cell receptor beta chains from one sample sequenced in a study of Graves' ophthalmopathy and Graves' hyperthyroidism. Investigators amplified TCR beta CDR3 regions from RNA transcripts. HTBI primers were used in a first-round RT-PCR, which preceded a second-round multiplex PCR. TCRdb fed the multiplex PCR reads into MiXCR, producing one record per CDR3 protein. Of around 520,000 distinct CDR3 sequences listed, 35% to 40% are singletons. Material for sequencing was peripheral blood or thyroid tissue (not recorded which). The receptors stem from an adult man with Graves' hyperthyroidism.

The CDR3 here is CASSYGRAWEQYF. For the CDR3, the DNA is TGTGCCAGCAGCTACGGGAGGGCCTGGGAGCAGTACTTC. The genes are TRBV7-6 and TRBJ2-7; 8 bases match TRBD2. The CDR3 consists of 13 residues. Germline CDR1 is SGHVS and CDR2 is FNYEAQ. The ends lost 4 bases at V and 7 bases at J; junction bases unmatched: 6.

There are a few counts of this clonotype. The chain carries TRBV12-3 or TRBV12-4 and TRBJ1-1, with a weak D call TRBD1 (5 bases). This CDR3 has 17 amino acids. The ends were cut back, 6 bases at V and 8 bases at J, with 28 bases in the middle. The CDR3 protein is CASRSSGNRVLGREAFF. Here the CDR3 DNA reads TGTGCCAGCAGATCCTCGGGGAATAGAGTTTTGGGGCGCGAAGCTTTCTTT.

This clonotype was seen ten or more times. The J gene is TRBJ1-2, the V gene TRBV7-2, with 9 positions matching TRBD1. The CDR3 consists of 14 residues. J gave up 3 bases and V 5 bases, and 4 bases lay outside the gene matches. The germline V gene has CDR1 SGHTA and CDR2 FQGNSA. CDR3 loop: CASSDTGGYYGYTF. Here the CDR3 DNA reads TGTGCCAGCAGCGACACAGGGGGCTACTATGGCTACACCTTC.

Comment on this clonotype: A much larger clone differs from this one at a single base, so this may be a read error. Since no conserved phenylalanine or tryptophan closes the CDR3, a read error is the likely cause. The rearrangement uses TRBV24-1 and TRBJ2-3; D remains unclear. The V gene lost 1 base and the J gene lost 5 bases, with 3 bases spanning the gap. Germline loops: CDR1 KGHDR, CDR2 SFDVKD. The CDR3 covers 12 residues. CDR3 sequence reads: CATSDFEDTQYY. DNA of the CDR3: TGTGCCACCAGTGATTTTGAAGATACGCAGTATTAT.

CDR3 loop: CARGPAGSEETQYF. CDR3 coding DNA: TGTGCTAGAGGCCCGGCAGGGTCAGAAGAGACCCAGTACTTC. The V gene is TRBV7-6, the J gene TRBJ2-5, with D possibly matching TRBD1 (5 bases). Germline CDR1 and CDR2: SGHVS and FNYEAQ. This CDR3 is 14 amino acids long.

The chain is built from TRBV19 and TRBJ1-3; the D is unclear. Germline CDR1 is LNHDA and CDR2 is SQIVND (reference sequence). The CDR3 contains 15 residues. Trimming took off 9 bases at V and 1 base at J, with 16 bases between the two ends. The CDR3 reads CASGERFRSGNTIYF. In DNA, the CDR3 is TGTGCCAGCGGGGAGAGATTCAGGTCTGGAAACACCATATATTTT.

This clonotype was observed many times. CDR3 DNA: TGTGCCAGCAGCTACCACCGGGACAGGGTACACCAGAACACTGAAGCTTTCTTT. This codes for CASSYHRDRVHQNTEAFF. The chain links TRBV7-2 to TRBJ1-1, with 9 bases identical to TRBD1. V shed 4 bases and J 1 base; nucleotides not matched to a gene: 13. The CDR3 contains 18 residues. Germline loops: CDR1 SGHTA, CDR2 FQGNSA.

The rearrangement joins TRBV2 to TRBJ2-3; a weak D match, TRBD2 (6 bases). V was shortened by 4 bases and J by 1 base, with 9 bases between the two germline ends. Germline V gives CDR1 SNHLY, CDR2 FYNNEI. The CDR3 loop spans 14 amino acids. This CDR3 reads CASSGLGGTDTQYF. CDR3 bases: TGTGCCAGCAGTGGACTAGGAGGCACAGATACGCAGTATTTT.

This clonotype appeared many times. The V gene is TRBV19, the J gene TRBJ2-2; possible D gene TRBD2, 5 bases. The CDR3 loop spans 13 amino acids. With 9 bases removed from V and 2 bases from J, the gap between germline ends came to 10 bases. The germline gives CDR1 LNHDA, CDR2 SQIVND (reference sequence). The CDR3 sequence: CASRTPNTGELFF. Written as DNA, the CDR3 is TGTGCCAGCCGGACTCCCAACACCGGGGAGCTGTTTTTT.

This clonotype turned up a few times. The chain combines TRBV7-9 with TRBJ1-2, with TRBD1 matching 8 bases. Germline V gene data show CDR1 as SEHNR and CDR2 as FQNEAQ (reference sequence). The trim removed 5 bases at V and 8 bases at J, leaving 7 bases unmatched. The CDR3 contains 13 residues. The chain's CDR3 is CASSADGDRGYTF. The DNA for the CDR3 is TGTGCCAGCAGCGCGGACGGGGACAGGGGCTACACCTTC.

This clonotype was found a few times. The chain has TRBV7-9 and TRBJ2-6; TRBD2 aligns across 16 bases. The V segment lost 5 bases and the J segment 4 bases; nucleotides outside the gene matches: 14. Germline lookup yields CDR1 SEHNR and CDR2 FQNEAQ (reference sequence). The CDR3 extends over 21 amino acids. CDR3 nucleotides: TGTGCCAGCAGCCTCAGGGGGACTAGCGGGAGGGTTACTTCCGGGGCCAACGTCCTGACTTTC. Amino acid sequence: CASSLRGTSGRVTSGANVLTF.

This clonotype was seen many times. CDR3 residues: CSARDRNQETQYF. In DNA, the CDR3 is TGCAGTGCTAGAGATCGCAACCAAGAGACCCAGTACTTC. This sequence joins TRBV20-1 and TRBJ2-5; D remains ambiguous. Trimming took off 0 bases at V and 0 bases at J, with 5 bases between the two ends. Germline V gene sequence: CDR1 DFQATT, CDR2 SNEGSKA (reference sequence). This CDR3 is built from 13 residues.

The V call is TRBV19, the J call TRBJ1-1, with a weak D call TRBD1 (5 bases). The CDR3 has 17 amino acids. Deletions cut 4 bases from V and 0 bases from J, with 18 bases between. The V gene's germline CDR1 is LNHDA and CDR2 SQIVND (reference sequence). This CDR3 reads CASSNRKPGVLNTEAFF. For the CDR3, the DNA is TGTGCCAGTAGTAACCGGAAACCGGGGGTATTGAACACTGAAGCTTTCTTT. Combining the CDR3 with reference TRBV19 and TRBJ1-1 gives the whole variable domain DGGITQSPKYLFRKEGQNVTLSCEQNLNHDAMYWYRQDPGQGLRLIYYSQIVNDFQKGDIAEGYSVSREKKESFPLTVTSAQKNPTAFYLCASSNRKPGVLNTEAFFGQGTRLTVV.

This clonotype occurred once. This chain connects TRBV20-1 to TRBJ1-2, with D uncertain. Germline assignment: CDR1 DFQATT and CDR2 SNEGSKA (reference sequence). This CDR3 has 10 amino acids. DNA for the CDR3: TGCAGCTTAGCGGACTATGGCTACACCTTC. Protein product: CSLADYGYTF.

The chain uses TRBV25-1 and TRBJ1-5; 10 nucleotides align to TRBD1. Germline CDR1 is MGHDK and CDR2 is SYGVNS. The CDR3 covers 14 residues. The J segment lost 5 bases and the V segment lost 6 bases, leaving 4 bases of the junction unmatched. DNA for the CDR3: TGTGCCAGCAGACCCGGGACAGGGGATCAGCCCCAGCATTTT. It is translated as CASRPGTGDQPQHF.

V usage is TRBV30 and J usage is TRBJ2-7, with D perhaps TRBD2 (5 bases). The CDR3 has 14 amino acids. Germline CDR1 reads GTSNPN; CDR2 reads SVGIG (reference sequence). Between the trimmed V and J ends, which lost 2 bases and 3 bases, there was a span of 14 bases. In nucleotides, the CDR3 is TGTGCCTGGAGTACGACCGGGAATTACTACGAGCAGTACTTC. Amino acids: CAWSTTGNYYEQYF.

This clonotype was seen repeatedly, ten times or more. The CDR3, as DNA: TGCGCCAGCAGCTTGGGTGGTAGCGGTTATTACGAGCAGTACTTC. Amino acid sequence: CASSLGGSGYYEQYF. The chain couples TRBV5-1 to TRBJ2-7; D may be TRBD2 (6 bases). Between the trimmed V and J ends, which lost 0 bases and 4 bases, there was a span of 14 bases. The CDR3 is 15 residues long. Germline V gene data show CDR1 as SGHRS and CDR2 as YFSETQ. The whole variable domain, remainder taken from reference TRBV5-1 and TRBJ2-7, is KAGVTQTPRYLIKTRGQQVTLSCSPISGHRSVSWYQQTPGQGLQFLFEYFSETQRNKGNFPGRFSGRQFSNSRSEMNVSTLELGDSALYLCASSLGGSGYYEQYFGPGTRLTVT.

The CDR3 DNA reads TGCAGCAGCACCAGGACTAGCGGGTTAGACGGGGAGCTGTTTTTT. It encodes CSSTRTSGLDGELFF. This sequence joins TRBV29-1 and TRBJ2-2, with 11 bases lining up with TRBD2. Trimming removed 8 bases from V and 7 bases from J; junction bases left unmatched: 12. This CDR3 contains 15 residues. CDR1 and CDR2 from the germline V gene are SQVTM and ANQGSEA.

The rearrangement links TRBV20-1 to TRBJ2-7; the D gene could be TRBD1 or TRBD2 (6 bases each). V shed 1 base and J shed 7 bases, with 11 bases lying between them. Germline V lookup: CDR1 DFQATT, CDR2 SNEGSKA (reference sequence). This CDR3 is built from 12 residues. CDR3 sequence (DNA): TGCAGTGCTAGAGTTCAGGGGAGGGAGCAGTACTTC. Translating it yields CSARVQGREQYF.